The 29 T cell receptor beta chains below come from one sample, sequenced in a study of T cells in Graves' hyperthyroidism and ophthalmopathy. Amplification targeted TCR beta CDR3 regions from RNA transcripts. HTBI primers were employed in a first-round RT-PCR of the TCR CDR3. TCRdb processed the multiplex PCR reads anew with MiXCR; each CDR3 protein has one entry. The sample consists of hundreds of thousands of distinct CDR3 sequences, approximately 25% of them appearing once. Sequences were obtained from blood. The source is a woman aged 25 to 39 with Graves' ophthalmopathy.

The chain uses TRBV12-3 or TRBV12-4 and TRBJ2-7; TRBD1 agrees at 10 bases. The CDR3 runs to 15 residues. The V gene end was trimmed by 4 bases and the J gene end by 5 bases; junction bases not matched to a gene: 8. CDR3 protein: CASSSPGQGTHEQYF. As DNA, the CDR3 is TGTGCCAGCAGTTCCCCGGGACAGGGGACCCACGAGCAGTACTTC.

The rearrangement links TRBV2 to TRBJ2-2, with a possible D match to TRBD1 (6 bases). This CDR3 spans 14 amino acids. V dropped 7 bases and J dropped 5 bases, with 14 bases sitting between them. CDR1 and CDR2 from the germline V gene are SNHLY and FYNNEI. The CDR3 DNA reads TGTGCCAGCAAAACGGGGACAACGACCGGGGAGCTGTTTTTT. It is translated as CASKTGTTTGELFF. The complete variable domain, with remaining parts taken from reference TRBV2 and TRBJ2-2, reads EPEVTQTPSHQVTQMGQEVILRCVPISNHLYFYWYRQILGQKVEFLVSFYNNEISEKSEIFDDQFSVERPDGSNFTLKIRSTKLEDSAMYFCASKTGTTTGELFFGEGSRLTVL.

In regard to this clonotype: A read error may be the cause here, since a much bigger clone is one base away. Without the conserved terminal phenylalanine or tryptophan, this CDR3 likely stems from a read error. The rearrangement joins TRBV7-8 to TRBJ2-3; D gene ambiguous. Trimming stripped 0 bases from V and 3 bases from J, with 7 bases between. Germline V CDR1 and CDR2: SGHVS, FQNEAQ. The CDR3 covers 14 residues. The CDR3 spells CASSLAPGTDTQYC. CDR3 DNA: TGTGCCAGCAGCTTAGCGCCAGGAACAGATACGCAGTATTGT.

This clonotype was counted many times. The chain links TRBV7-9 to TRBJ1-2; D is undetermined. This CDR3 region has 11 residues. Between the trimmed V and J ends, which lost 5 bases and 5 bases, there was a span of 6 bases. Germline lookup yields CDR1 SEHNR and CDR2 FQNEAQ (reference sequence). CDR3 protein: CASSAGYGYTF. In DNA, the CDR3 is TGTGCCAGCAGCGCGGGGTATGGCTACACCTTC.

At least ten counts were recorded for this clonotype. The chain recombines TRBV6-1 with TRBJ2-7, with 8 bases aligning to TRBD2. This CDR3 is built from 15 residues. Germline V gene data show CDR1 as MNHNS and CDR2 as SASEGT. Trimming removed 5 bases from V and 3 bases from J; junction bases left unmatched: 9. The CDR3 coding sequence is TGTGCCAGCAGTACCGGGGGGAGCGGGAGCTACGAGCAGTACTTC. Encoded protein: CASSTGGSGSYEQYF.

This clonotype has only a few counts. CDR3 nucleotides: TGTGCCTGGAGCGCCGGGGCCGGCCCGAATAGCAATCAGCCCCAGCATTTT. Its protein product is CAWSAGAGPNSNQPQHF. This chain connects TRBV30 to TRBJ1-5, with a possible D match to TRBD1 (5 bases). V was pared by 3 bases and J by 0 bases, with 18 bases between. The CDR3 extends over 17 amino acids. Germline V lookup: CDR1 GTSNPN, CDR2 SVGIG (reference sequence).

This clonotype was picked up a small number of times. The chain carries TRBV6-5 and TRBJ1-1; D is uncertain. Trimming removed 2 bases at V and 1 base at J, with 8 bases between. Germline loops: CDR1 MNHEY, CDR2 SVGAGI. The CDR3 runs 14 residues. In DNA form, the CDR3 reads TGTGCCAGCAGTTACACGATGCAGAACACTGAAGCTTTCTTT. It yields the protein CASSYTMQNTEAFF.

CDR3 sequence: CASSPLGSSGNTIYF. The CDR3 DNA reads as TGTGCCAGCAGCCCCCTCGGGAGCTCTGGAAACACCATATATTTT. The rearrangement uses TRBV7-2 and TRBJ1-3; D is unclear. Germline CDR1 reads SGHTA; CDR2 reads FQGNSA. V was cut by 5 bases and J by 0 bases, with 11 bases left in between. There are 15 residues in the CDR3.

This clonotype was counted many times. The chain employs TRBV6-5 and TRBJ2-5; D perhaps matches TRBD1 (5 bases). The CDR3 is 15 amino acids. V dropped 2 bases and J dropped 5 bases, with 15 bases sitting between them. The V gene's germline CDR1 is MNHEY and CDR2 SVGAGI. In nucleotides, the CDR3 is TGTGCCAGCAGTTACAACACAGGACGGCGGGAGACCCAGTACTTC. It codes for CASSYNTGRRETQYF.

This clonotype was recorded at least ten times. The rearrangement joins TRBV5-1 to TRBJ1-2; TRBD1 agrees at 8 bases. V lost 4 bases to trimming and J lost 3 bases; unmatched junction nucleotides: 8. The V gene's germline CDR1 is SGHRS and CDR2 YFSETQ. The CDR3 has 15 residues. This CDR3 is CASSISTGEDYGYTF. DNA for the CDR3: TGCGCCAGCAGCATCTCGACAGGGGAGGACTATGGCTACACCTTC. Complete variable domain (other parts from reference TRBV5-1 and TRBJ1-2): KAGVTQTPRYLIKTRGQQVTLSCSPISGHRSVSWYQQTPGQGLQFLFEYFSETQRNKGNFPGRFSGRQFSNSRSEMNVSTLELGDSALYLCASSISTGEDYGYTFGSGTRLTVV.

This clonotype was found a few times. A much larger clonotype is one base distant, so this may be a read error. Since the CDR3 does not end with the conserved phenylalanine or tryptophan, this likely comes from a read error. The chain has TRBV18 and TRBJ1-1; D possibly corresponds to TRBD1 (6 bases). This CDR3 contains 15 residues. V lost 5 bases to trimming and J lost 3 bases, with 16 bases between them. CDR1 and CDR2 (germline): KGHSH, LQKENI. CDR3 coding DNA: TGTGCCAGCTCAAGGGGGGCGAGTGTGGACACTGAAGCTTTCATT. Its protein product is CASSRGASVDTEAFI.

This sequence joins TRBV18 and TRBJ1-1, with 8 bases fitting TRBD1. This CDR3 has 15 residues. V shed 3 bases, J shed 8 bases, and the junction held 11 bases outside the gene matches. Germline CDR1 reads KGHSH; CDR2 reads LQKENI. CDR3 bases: TGTGCCAGCTCACCGACCACCGGGACAGGTGTCGAAGCTTTCTTT. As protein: CASSPTTGTGVEAFF.

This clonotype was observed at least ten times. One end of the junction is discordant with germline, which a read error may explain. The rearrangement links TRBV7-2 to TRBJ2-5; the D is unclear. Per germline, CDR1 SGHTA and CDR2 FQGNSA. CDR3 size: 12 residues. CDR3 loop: CDSSLERETQYF. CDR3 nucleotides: TGTGACAGCAGCTTAGAACGGGAGACCCAGTACTTC.

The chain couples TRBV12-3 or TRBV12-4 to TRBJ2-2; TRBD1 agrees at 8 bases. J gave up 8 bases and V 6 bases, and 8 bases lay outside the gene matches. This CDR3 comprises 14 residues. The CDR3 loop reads CASRGQGSLGELFF. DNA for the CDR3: TGTGCCAGCAGAGGACAGGGATCTTTGGGGGAGCTGTTTTTT.

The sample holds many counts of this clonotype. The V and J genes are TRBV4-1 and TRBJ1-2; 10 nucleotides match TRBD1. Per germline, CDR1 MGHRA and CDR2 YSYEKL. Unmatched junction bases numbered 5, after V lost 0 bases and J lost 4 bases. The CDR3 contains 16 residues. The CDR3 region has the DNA TGCGCCAGCAGCCAAGAGGAAGACAGGGGGCCCTATGGCTACACCTTC. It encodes CASSQEEDRGPYGYTF.

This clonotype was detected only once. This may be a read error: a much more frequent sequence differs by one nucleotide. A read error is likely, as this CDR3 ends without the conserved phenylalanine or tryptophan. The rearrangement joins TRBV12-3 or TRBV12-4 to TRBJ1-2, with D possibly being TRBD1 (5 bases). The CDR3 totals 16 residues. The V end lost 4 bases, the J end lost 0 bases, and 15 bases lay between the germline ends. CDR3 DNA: TGTGCCAGCAGTTCTCGAGGCCTAGGGGCTAACTATGGCTACACCTCC. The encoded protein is CASSSRGLGANYGYTS.

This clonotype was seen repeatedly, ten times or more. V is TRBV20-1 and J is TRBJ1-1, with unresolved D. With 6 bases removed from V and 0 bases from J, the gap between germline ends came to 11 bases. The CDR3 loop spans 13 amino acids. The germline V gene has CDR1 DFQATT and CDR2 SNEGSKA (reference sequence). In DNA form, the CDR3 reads TGCAGTGCCCGGACCCCAATGAACACTGAAGCTTTCTTT. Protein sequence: CSARTPMNTEAFF.

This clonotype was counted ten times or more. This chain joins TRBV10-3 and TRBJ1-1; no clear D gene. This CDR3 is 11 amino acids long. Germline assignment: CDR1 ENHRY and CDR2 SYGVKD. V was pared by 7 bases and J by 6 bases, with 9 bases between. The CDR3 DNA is TGTGCCATCACCTCGGGGTCTGAAGCTTTCTTT. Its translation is CAITSGSEAFF.

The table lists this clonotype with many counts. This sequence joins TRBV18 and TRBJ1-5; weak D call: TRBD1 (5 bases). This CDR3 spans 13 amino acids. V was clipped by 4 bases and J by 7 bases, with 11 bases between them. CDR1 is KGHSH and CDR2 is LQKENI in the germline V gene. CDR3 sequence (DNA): TGTGCCAGCTCACTAGGGGCAGACCAGCCCCAGCATTTT. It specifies CASSLGADQPQHF.

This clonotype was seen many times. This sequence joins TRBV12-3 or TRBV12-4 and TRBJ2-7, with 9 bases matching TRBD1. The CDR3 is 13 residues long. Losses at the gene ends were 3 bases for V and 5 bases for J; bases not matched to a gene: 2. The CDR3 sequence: CASSFRDRDEQYF. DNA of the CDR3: TGTGCCAGCAGTTTCCGGGACAGGGACGAGCAGTACTTC.

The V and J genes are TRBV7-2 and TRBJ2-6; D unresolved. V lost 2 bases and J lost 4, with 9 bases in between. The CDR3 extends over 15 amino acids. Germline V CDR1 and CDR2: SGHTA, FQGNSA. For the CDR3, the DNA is TGTGCCAGCAGCTTATTTCTCGGGGGGGCCAACGTCCTGACTTTC. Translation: CASSLFLGGANVLTF. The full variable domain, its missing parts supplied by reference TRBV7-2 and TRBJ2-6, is GAGVSQSPSNKVTEKGKDVELRCDPISGHTALYWYRQSLGQGLEFLIYFQGNSAPDKSGLPSDRFSAERTGGSVSTLTIQRTQQEDSAVYLCASSLFLGGANVLTFGAGSRLTVL.

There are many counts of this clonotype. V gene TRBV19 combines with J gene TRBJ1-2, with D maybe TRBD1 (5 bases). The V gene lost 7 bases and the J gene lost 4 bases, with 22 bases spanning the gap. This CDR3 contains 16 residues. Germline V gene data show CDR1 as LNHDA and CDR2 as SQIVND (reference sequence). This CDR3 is CASTHTGTDASYGYTF. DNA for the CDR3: TGTGCCAGTACTCATACCGGGACCGACGCCAGCTATGGCTACACCTTC.

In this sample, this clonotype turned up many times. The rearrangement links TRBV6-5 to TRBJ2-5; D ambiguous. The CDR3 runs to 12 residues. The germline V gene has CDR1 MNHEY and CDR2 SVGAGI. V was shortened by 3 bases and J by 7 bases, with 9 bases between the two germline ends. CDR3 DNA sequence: TGTGCCAGCAGTTATCCCTTCGGGACCCAGTACTTC. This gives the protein CASSYPFGTQYF.

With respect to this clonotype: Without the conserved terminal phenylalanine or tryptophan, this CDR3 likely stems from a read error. CDR3 sequence: CAISERGANQPQHY. CDR3 DNA sequence: TGTGCCATCAGTGAGCGGGGAGCTAATCAGCCCCAGCATTAT. The chain has TRBV10-3 and TRBJ1-5; D not certain. Germline V gene sequence: CDR1 ENHRY, CDR2 SYGVKD. Trimming removed 2 bases at V and 4 bases at J, with 9 bases between. This CDR3 contains 14 residues.

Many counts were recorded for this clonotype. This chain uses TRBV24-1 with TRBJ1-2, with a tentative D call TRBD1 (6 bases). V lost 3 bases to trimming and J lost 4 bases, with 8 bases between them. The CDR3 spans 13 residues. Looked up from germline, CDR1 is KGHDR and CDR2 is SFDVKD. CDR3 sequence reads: CATSDQGSYGYTF. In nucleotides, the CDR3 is TGTGCCACCAGTGATCAGGGGTCCTATGGCTACACCTTC.

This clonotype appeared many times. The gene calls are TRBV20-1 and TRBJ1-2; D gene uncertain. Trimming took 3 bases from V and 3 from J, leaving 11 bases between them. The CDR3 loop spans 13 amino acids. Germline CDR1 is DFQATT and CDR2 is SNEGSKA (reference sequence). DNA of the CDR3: TGCAGTGCTAGTGTCAGCTGGGACTATGGCTACACCTTC. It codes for CSASVSWDYGYTF.

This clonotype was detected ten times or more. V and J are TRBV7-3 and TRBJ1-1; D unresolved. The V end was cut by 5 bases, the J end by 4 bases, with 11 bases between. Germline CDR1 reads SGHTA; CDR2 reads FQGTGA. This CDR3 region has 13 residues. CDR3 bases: TGTGCCAGCAGCCTTACTCCTATCACTGAAGCTTTCTTT. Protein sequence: CASSLTPITEAFF.

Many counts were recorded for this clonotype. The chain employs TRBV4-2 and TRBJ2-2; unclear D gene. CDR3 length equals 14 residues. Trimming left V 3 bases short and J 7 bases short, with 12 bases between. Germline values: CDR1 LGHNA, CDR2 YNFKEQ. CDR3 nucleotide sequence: TGTGCCAGCAGCCAGGACCCTTCCAACGGGGAGCTGTTTTTT. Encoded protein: CASSQDPSNGELFF.

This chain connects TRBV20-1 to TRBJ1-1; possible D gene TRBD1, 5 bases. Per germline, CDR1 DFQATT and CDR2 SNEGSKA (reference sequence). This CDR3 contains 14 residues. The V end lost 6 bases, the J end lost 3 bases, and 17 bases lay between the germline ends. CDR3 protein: CSADPGHFYTEAFF. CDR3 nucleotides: TGCAGTGCCGACCCTGGACACTTCTACACTGAAGCTTTCTTT.